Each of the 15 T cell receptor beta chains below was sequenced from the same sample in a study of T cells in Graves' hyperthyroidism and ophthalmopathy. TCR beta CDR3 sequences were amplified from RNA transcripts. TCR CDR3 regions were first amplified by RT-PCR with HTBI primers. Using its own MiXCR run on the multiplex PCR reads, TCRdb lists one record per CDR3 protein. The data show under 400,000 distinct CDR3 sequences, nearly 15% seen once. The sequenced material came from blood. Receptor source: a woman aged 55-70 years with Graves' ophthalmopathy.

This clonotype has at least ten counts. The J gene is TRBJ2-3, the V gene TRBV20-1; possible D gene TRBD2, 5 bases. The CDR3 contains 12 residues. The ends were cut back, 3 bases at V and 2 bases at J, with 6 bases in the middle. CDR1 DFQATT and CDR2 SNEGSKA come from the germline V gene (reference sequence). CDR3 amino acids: CSASGNTDTQYF. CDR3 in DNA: TGCAGTGCTAGCGGGAACACAGATACGCAGTATTTT.

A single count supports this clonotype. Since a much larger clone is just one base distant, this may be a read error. The CDR3 is CSVEDGSGSSVGQYF. CDR3 DNA: TGCAGCGTTGAAGACGGTAGCGGGAGTTCGGTCGGGCAGTACTTC. The chain uses TRBV29-1 and TRBJ2-7; 9 bases match TRBD2. V trimming: 0 bases; J trimming: 9 bases; junction bases outside the gene matches: 12. The CDR3 runs 15 residues. CDR1 is SQVTM, CDR2 ANQGSEA, per germline.

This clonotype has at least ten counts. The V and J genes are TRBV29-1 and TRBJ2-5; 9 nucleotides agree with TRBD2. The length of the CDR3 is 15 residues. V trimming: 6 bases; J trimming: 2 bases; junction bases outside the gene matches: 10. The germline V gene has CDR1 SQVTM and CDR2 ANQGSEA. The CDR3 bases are TGCAGCGTAGAGAGACTAGCGGATAGACAAGAGACCCAGTACTTC. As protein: CSVERLADRQETQYF. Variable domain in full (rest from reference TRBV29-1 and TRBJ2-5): SAVISQKPSRDICQRGTSLTIQCQVDSQVTMMFWYRQQPGQSLTLIATANQGSEATYESGFVIDKFPISRPNLTFSTLTVSNMSPEDSSIYLCSVERLADRQETQYFGPGTRLLVL.

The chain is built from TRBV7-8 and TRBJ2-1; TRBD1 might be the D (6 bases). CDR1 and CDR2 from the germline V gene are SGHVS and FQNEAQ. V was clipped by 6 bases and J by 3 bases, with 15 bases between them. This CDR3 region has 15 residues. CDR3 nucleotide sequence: TGTGCCAGCAGAGCTGGACAGAGGCTCTACAATGAGCAGTTCTTC. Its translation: CASRAGQRLYNEQFF.

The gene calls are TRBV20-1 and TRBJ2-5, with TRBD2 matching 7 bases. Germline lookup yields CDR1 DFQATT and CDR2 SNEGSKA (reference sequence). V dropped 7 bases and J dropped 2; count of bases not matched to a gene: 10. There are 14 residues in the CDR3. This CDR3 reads CSGLAGLKQETQYF. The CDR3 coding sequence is TGCAGTGGCTTAGCGGGCCTTAAACAAGAGACCCAGTACTTC.

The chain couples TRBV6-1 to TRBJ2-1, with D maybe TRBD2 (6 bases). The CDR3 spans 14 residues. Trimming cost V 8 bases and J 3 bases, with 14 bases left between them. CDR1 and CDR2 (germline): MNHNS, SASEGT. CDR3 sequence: CASGPLAHYNEQFF. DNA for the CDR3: TGTGCCAGCGGTCCCCTAGCGCACTACAATGAGCAGTTCTTC.

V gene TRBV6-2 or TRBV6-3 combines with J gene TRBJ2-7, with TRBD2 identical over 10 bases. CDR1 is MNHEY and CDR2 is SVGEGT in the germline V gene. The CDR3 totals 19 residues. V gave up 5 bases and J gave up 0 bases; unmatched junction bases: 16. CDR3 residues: CASSRVASGRIGDSYEQYF. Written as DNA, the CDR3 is TGTGCCAGCAGTAGGGTGGCTAGCGGGAGAATCGGGGACTCCTACGAGCAGTACTTC.

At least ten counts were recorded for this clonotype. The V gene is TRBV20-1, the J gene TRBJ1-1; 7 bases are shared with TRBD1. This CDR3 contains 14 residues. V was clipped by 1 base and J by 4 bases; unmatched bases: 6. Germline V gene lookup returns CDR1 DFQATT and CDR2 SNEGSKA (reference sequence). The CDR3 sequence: CSARAHRGGTEAFF. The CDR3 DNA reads TGCAGTGCTAGAGCTCACAGGGGAGGCACTGAAGCTTTCTTT.

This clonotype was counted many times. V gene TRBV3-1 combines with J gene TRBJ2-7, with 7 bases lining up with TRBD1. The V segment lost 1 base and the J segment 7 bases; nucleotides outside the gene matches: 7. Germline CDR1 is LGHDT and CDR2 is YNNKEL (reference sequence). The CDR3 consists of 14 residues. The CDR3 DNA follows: TGTGCCAGCAGCCAAGGGTGGACAGGCGTGGAGCAGTACTTC. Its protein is CASSQGWTGVEQYF.

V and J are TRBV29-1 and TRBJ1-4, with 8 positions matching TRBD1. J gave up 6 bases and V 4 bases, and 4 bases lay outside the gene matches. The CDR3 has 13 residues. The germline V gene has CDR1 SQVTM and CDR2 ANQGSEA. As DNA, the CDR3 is TGCAGCGTTGGTGCAGGGGGCTATGAAAAACTGTTTTTT. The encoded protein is CSVGAGGYEKLFF.

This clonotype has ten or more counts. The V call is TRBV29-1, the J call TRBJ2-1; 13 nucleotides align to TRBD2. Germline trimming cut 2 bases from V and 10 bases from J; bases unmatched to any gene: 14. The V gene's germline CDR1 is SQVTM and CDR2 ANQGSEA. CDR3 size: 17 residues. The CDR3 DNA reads TGCAGCGTTGAATACCACGGACTAGCGGGAGTTTTAAGGGAGCAGTTCTTC. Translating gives CSVEYHGLAGVLREQFF.

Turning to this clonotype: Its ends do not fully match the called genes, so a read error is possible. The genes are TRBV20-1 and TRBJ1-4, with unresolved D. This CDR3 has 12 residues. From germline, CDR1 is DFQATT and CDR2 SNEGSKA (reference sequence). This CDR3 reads CSASHPSEKLFF. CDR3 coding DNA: TGCAGTGCTAGTCATCCATCTGAAAAACTCTTTTTT.

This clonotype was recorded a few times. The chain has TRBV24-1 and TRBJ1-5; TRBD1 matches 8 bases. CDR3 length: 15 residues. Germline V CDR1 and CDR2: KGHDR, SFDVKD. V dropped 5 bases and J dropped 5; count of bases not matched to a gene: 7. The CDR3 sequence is CATSGHRGGYQPQHF. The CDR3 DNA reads TGTGCCACCAGTGGGCACAGGGGGGGGTATCAGCCCCAGCATTTT.

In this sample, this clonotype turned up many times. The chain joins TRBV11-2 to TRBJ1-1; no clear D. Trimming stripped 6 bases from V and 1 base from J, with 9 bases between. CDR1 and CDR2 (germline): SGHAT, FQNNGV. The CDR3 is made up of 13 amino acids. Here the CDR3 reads CASRLQPNTEAFF. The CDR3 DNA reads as TGTGCCAGCAGGTTACAGCCGAACACTGAAGCTTTCTTT. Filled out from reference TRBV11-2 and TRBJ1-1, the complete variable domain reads EAGVAQSPRYKIIEKRQSVAFWCNPISGHATLYWYQQILGQGPKLLIQFQNNGVVDDSQLPKDRFSAERLKGVDSTLKIQPAKLEDSAVYLCASRLQPNTEAFFGQGTRLTVV.

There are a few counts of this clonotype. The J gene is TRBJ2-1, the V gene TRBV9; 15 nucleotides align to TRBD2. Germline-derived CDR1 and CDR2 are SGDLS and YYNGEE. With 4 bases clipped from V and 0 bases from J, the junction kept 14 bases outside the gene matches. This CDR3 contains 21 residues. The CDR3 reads CASSPRRDGLAGGPSYNEQFF. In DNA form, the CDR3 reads TGTGCCAGCAGCCCTAGACGTGACGGACTAGCGGGAGGGCCCTCCTACAATGAGCAGTTCTTC.